The source of this TCR beta chain is a study of blood T cell repertoires in COVID-19. The wider study: From T cells, B-cell-depleted T cells, or PBMCs came the material, which was cDNA or gDNA.

The method was immunoSEQ multiplex PCR; TCRdb's version includes in-frame clones alone and lacks a portion of them. The profile shows a few hundred thousand clones, 80% to 90% of them singletons. The V gene end was trimmed by 5 bases and the J gene end by 4 bases; junction bases not matched to a gene: 5. CDR1 is SGHTA and CDR2 is FQGTGA in the germline V gene. The CDR3 loop spans 15 amino acids. The sequence came from an older woman with COVID-19, enrolled during active disease. The sample taken for sequencing was peripheral blood. This chain links TRBV7-3 with TRBJ2-3, with 11 bases that match TRBD1. The CDR3 sequence is CASSIRDRGADTQYF. CDR3 coding DNA: TGTGCCAGCAGCATCCGGGACAGGGGGGCAGATACGCAGTATTTT.